This T cell receptor (beta chain) was obtained from a study of T-cell reconstitution after alpha-beta-depleted transplantation in children. Study results and limitations: There were reportedly several hundred expanded graft clones from which alpha-beta T cells came about two months after transplant.

Unique molecular identifiers were incorporated during preparation of the TCRbeta library. A single record per CDR3 protein comes from TCRdb applying MiXCR to the PCR reads. The table has 300,000 to 400,000 distinct CDR3 sequences, 16% seen once. The CDR3 is 14 amino acids. Losses at the gene ends were 6 bases for V and 3 bases for J; bases not matched to a gene: 8. Germline loops: CDR1 DFQATT, CDR2 SNEGSKA (reference sequence). In regard to this clonotype: Its target is unknown.

The sequencing here drew on PBMCs, mostly from graft donor cells, taken 360 days after TCRalphabeta/CD19-depleted stem cell transplant. This sequence originates from a male patient between 2 and 10 years old who had a stem cell transplant for acute lymphoblastic leukemia, so the T cells may come from the graft donor. This chain connects TRBV20-1 to TRBJ1-5, with 7 bases identical to TRBD1. In DNA, the CDR3 is TGCAGTGCAACCACGGGACAGCACAATCAGCCCCAGCATTTT. Translating gives CSATTGQHNQPQHF.